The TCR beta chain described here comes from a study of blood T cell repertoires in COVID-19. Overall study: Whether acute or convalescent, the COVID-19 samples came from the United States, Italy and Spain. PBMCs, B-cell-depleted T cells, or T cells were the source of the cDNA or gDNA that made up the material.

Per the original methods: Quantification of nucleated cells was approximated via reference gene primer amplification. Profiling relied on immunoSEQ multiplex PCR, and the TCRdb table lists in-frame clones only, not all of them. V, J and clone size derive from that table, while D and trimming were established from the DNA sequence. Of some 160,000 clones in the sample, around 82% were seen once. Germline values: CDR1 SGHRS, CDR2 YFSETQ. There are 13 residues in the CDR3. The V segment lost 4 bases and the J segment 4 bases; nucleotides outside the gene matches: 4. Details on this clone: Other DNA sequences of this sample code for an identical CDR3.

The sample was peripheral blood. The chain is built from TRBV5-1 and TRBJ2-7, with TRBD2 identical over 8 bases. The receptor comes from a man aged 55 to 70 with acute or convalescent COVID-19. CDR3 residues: CASSPGGGYEQYF. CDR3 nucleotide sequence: TGCGCCAGCAGCCCCGGGGGGGGGTACGAGCAGTACTTC.